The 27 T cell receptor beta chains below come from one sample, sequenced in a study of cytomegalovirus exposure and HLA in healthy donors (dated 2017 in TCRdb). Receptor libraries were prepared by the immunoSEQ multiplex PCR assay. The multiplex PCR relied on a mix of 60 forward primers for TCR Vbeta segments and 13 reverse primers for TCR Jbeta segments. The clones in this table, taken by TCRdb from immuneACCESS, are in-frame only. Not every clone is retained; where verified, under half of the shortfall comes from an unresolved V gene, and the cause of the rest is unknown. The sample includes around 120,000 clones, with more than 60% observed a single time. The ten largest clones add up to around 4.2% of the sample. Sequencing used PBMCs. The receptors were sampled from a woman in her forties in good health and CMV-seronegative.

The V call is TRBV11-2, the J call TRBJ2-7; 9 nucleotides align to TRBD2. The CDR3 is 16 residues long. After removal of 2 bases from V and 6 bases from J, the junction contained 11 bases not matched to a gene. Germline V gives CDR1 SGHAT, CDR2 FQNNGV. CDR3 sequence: CASSLSPAGGSSEQYF. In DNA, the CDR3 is TGTGCCAGCAGCTTAAGCCCAGCGGGAGGATCGTCCGAGCAGTACTTC.

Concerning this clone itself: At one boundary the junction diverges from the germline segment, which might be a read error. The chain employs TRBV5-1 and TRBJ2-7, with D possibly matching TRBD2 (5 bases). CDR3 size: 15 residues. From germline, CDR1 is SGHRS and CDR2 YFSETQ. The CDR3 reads CASSLLASSSHEQYF. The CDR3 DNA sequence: TGCGCCAGCAGCTTGCTGGCTAGCAGCTCCCACGAGCAGTACTTC.

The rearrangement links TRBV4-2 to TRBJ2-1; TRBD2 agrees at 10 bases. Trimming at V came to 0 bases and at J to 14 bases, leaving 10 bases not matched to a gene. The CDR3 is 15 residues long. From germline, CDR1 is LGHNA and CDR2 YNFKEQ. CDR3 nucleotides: TGTGCCAGCAGCCAAGATGGGCTAGCGGGAGTATCCGAGTTCTTC. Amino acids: CASSQDGLAGVSEFF.

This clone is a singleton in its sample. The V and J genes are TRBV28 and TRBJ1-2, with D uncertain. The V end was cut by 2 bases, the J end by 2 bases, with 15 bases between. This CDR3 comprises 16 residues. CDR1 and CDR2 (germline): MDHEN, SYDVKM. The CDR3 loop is CASSLTMFLPNYGYTF. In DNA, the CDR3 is TGTGCCAGCAGTTTAACTATGTTCTTGCCAAACTATGGCTACACCTTC.

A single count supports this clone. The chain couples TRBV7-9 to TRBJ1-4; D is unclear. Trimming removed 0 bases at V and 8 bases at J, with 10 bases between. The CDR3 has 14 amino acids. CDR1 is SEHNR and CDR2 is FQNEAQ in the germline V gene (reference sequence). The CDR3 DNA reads TGTGCCAGCAGCTTAGCGGAGGGCCAAGAAAAACTGTTTTTT. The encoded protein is CASSLAEGQEKLFF.

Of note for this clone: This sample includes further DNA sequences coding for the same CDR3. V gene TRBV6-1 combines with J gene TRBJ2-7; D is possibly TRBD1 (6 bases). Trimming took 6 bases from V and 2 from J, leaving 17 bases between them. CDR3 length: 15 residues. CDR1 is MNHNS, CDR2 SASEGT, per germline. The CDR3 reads CASSQRQGLAYEQYF. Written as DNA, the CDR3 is TGTGCCAGCAGCCAACGCCAGGGGCTGGCCTACGAGCAGTACTTC.

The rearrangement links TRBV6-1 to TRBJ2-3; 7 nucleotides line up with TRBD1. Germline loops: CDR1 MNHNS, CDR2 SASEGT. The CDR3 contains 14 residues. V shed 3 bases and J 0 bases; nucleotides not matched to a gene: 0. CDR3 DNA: TGTGCCAGCAGTGAGACAGGGAGCACAGATACGCAGTATTTT. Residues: CASSETGSTDTQYF.

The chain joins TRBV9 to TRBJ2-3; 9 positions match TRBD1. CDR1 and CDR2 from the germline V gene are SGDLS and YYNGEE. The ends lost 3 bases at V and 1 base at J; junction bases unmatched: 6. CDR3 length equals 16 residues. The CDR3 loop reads CASSGSRDRGTDTQYF. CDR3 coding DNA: TGTGCCAGCAGCGGGTCCCGGGACAGGGGCACAGATACGCAGTATTTT. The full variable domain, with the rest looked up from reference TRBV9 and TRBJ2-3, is DSGVTQTPKHLITATGQRVTLRCSPRSGDLSVYWYQQSLDQGLQFLIQYYNGEERAKGNILERFSAQQFPDLHSELNLSSLELGDSALYFCASSGSRDRGTDTQYFGPGTRLTVL.

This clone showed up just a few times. CDR3 nucleotides: TGTGCCAGCAGTTTAAACAGGGGGAACACTGAAGCTTTCTTT. Translation: CASSLNRGNTEAFF. This chain joins TRBV6-1 and TRBJ1-1; 7 bases are shared with TRBD1. This CDR3 is 14 amino acids long. V shed 5 bases and J 1 base; nucleotides not matched to a gene: 4. Germline V gene sequence: CDR1 MNHNS, CDR2 SASEGT.

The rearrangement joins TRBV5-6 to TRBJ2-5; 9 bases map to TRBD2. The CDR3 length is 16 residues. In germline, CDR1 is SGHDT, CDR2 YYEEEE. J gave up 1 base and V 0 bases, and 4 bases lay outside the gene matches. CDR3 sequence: CASSLGGGALQETQYF. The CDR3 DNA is TGTGCCAGCAGCTTGGGCGGGGGGGCCCTCCAAGAGACCCAGTACTTC.

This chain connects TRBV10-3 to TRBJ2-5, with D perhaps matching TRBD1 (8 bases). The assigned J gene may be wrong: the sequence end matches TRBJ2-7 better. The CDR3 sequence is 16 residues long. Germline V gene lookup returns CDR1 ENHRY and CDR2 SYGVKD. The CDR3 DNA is TGTGCCATCAGGGGGGGGACAGGCTTTTTCTCCTACGAGCAGTACTTC. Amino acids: CAIRGGTGFFSYEQYF.

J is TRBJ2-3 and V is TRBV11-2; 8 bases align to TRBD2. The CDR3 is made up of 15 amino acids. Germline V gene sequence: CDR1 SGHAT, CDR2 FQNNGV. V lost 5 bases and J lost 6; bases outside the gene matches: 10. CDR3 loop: CASSPFRGGMDTQYF. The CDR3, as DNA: TGTGCCAGCAGCCCTTTCCGGGGGGGAATGGATACGCAGTATTTT.

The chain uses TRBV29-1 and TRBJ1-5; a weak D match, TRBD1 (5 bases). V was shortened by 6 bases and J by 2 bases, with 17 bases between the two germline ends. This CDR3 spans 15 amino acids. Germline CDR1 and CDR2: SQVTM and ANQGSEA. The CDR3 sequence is CSVSTGGRGNQPQHF. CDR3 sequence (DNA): TGCAGCGTATCAACGGGGGGTAGGGGCAATCAGCCCCAGCATTTT.

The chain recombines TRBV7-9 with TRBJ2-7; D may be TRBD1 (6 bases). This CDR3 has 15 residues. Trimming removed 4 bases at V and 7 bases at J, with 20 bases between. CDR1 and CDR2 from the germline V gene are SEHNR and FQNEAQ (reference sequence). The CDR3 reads CASSYRETGTREQYF. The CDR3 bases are TGTGCCAGCAGCTACCGAGAGACAGGAACCAGGGAGCAGTACTTC.

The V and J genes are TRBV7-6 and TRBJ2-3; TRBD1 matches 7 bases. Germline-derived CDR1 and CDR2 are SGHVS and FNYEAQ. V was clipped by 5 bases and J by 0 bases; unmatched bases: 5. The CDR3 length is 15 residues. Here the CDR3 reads CASSLETGSTDTQYF. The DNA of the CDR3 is TGTGCCAGCAGCCTCGAGACAGGGAGCACAGATACGCAGTATTTT.

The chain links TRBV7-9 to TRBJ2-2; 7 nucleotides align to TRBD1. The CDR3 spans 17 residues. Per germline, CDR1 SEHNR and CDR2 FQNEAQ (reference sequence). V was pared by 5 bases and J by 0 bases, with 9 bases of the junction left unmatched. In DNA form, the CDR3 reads TGTGCCAGCAGCCGATCACAGGGGCTAGCGAACACCGGGGAGCTGTTTTTT. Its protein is CASSRSQGLANTGELFF.

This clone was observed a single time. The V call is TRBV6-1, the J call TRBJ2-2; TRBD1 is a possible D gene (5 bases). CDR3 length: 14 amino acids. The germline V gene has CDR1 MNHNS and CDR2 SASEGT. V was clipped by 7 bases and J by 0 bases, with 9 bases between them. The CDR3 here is CASNVGPNTGELFF. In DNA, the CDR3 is TGTGCCAGCAACGTGGGGCCGAACACCGGGGAGCTGTTTTTT.

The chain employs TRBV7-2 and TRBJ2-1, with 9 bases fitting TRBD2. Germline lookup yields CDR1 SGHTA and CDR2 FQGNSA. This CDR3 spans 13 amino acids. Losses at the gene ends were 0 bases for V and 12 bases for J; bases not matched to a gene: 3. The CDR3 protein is CASSLAGTSWQFF. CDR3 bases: TGTGCCAGCAGCTTAGCCGGGACTAGCTGGCAGTTCTTC. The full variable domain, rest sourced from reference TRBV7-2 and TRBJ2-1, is GAGVSQSPSNKVTEKGKDVELRCDPISGHTALYWYRQSLGQGLEFLIYFQGNSAPDKSGLPSDRFSAERTGGSVSTLTIQRTQQEDSAVYLCASSLAGTSWQFFGPGTRLTVL.

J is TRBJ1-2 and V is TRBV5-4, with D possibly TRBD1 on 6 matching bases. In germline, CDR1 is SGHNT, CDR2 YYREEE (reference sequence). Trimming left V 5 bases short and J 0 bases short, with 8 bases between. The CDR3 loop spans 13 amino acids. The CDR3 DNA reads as TGTGCCAGCAGACAGGGAACTAACTATGGCTACACCTTC. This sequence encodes CASRQGTNYGYTF.

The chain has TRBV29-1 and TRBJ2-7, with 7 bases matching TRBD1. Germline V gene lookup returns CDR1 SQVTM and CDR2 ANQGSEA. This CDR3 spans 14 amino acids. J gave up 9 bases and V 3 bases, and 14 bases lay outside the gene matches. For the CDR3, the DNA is TGCAGCGTTGACTTGGTGGTAGGGGGCGCGGGGCAGTACTTC. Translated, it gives CSVDLVVGGAGQYF.

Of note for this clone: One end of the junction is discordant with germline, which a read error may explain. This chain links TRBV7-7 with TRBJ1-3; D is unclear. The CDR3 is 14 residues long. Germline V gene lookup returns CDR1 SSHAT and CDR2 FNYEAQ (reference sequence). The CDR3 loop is CASSPSLSGNTIYF. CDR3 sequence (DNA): TGTGCTAGCAGTCCTTCCCTCTCTGGAAACACCATATATTTT.

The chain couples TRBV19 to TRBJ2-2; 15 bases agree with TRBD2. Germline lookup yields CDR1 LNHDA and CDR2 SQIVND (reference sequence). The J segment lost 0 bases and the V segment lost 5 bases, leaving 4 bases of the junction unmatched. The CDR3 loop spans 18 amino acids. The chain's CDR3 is CASSEGLAGGPNTGELFF. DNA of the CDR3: TGTGCCAGTAGTGAGGGACTAGCGGGGGGTCCGAACACCGGGGAGCTGTTTTTT.

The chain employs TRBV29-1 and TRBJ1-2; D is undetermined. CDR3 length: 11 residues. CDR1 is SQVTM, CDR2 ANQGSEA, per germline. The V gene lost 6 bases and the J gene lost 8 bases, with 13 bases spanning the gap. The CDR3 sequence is CSVGSSDGYTF. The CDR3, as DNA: TGCAGCGTGGGGAGCTCGGACGGCTACACCTTC. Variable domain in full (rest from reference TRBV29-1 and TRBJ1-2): SAVISQKPSRDICQRGTSLTIQCQVDSQVTMMFWYRQQPGQSLTLIATANQGSEATYESGFVIDKFPISRPNLTFSTLTVSNMSPEDSSIYLCSVGSSDGYTFGSGTRLTVV.

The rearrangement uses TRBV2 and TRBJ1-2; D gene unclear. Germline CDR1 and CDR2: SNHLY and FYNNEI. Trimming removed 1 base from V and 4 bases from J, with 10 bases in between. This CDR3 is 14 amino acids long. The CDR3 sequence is CASSEGGALYGYTF. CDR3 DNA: TGTGCCAGCAGTGAAGGGGGAGCGCTCTATGGCTACACCTTC.

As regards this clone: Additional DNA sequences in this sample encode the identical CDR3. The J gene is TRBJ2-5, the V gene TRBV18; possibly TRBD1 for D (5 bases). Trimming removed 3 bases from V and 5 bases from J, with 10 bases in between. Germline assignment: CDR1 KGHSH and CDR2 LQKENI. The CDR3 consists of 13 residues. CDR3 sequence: CASSPTGRETQYF. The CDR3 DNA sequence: TGTGCCAGCTCACCCACAGGTCGGGAGACCCAGTACTTC.

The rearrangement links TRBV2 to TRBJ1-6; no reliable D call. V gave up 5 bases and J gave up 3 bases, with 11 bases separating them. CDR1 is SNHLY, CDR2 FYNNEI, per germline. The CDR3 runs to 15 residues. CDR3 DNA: TGTGCCAGCAGTCTGGGCGGGGTCTATAATTCACCCCTCCACTTT. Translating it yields CASSLGGVYNSPLHF. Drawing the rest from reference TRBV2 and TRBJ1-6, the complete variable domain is EPEVTQTPSHQVTQMGQEVILRCVPISNHLYFYWYRQILGQKVEFLVSFYNNEISEKSEIFDDQFSVERPDGSNFTLKIRSTKLEDSAMYFCASSLGGVYNSPLHFGNGTRLTVT.

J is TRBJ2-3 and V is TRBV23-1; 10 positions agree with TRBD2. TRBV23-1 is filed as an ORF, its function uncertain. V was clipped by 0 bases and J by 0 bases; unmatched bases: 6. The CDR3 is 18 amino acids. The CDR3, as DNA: TGCGCCAGCAGTCAATCCGGAGGACTAGCGGAAAGCACAGATACGCAGTATTTT. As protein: CASSQSGGLAESTDTQYF.